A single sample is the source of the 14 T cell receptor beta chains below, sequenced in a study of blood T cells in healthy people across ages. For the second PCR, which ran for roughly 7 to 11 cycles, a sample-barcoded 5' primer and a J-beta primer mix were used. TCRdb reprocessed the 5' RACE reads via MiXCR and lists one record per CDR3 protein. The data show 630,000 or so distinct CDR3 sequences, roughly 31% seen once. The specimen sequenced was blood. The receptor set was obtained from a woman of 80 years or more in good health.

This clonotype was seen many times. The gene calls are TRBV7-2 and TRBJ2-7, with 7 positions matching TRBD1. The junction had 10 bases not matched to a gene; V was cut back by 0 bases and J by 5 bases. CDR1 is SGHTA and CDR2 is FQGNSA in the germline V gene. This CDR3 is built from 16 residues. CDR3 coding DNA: TGTGCCAGCAGCTTAGCAGGGGGCACGCTTGCAAACGAGCAGTACTTC. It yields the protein CASSLAGGTLANEQYF. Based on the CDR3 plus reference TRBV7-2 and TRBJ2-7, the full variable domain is GAGVSQSPSNKVTEKGKDVELRCDPISGHTALYWYRQSLGQGLEFLIYFQGNSAPDKSGLPSDRFSAERTGGSVSTLTIQRTQQEDSAVYLCASSLAGGTLANEQYFGPGTRLTVT.

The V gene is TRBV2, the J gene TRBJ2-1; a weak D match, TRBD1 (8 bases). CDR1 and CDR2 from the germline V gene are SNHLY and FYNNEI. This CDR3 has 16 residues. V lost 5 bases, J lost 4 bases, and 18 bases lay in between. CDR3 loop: CASSSGGQGNYNEQFF. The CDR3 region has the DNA TGTGCCAGCAGTTCGGGAGGACAGGGTAATTACAATGAGCAGTTCTTC. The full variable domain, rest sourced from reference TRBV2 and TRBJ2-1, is EPEVTQTPSHQVTQMGQEVILRCVPISNHLYFYWYRQILGQKVEFLVSFYNNEISEKSEIFDDQFSVERPDGSNFTLKIRSTKLEDSAMYFCASSSGGQGNYNEQFFGPGTRLTVL.

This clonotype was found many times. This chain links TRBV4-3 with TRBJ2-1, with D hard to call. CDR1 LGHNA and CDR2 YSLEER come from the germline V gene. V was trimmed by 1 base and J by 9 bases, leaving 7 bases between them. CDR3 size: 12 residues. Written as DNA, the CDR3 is TGCGCCAGCAGCCAAGGCTCGGGTGAGCAGTTCTTC. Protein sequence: CASSQGSGEQFF.

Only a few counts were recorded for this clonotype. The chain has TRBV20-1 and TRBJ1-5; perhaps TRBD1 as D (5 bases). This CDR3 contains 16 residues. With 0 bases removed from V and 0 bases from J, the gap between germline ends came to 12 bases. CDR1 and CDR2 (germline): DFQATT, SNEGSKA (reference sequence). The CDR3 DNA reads TGCAGTGCTAGAGATAGAAGGGGCTATAGCAATCAGCCCCAGCATTTT. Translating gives CSARDRRGYSNQPQHF.

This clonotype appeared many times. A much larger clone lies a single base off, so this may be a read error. This CDR3 reads CASSESGVSYNEQYF. The CDR3 bases are TGTGCCAGCAGCGAGAGCGGGGTCTCCTACAATGAGCAGTACTTC. This chain links TRBV7-2 with TRBJ2-1, with TRBD2 identical over 7 bases. The DNA end is a closer match to TRBJ2-7, so the J assignment may be wrong. Germline CDR1 SGHTA, CDR2 FQGNSA. The CDR3 length is 15 residues.

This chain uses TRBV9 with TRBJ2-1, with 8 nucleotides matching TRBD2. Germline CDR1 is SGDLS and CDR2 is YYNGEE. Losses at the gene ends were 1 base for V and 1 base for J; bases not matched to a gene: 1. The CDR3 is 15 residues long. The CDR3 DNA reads TGTGCCAGCAGCGTACGGGGGGGTTCCTACAATGAGCAGTTCTTC. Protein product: CASSVRGGSYNEQFF.

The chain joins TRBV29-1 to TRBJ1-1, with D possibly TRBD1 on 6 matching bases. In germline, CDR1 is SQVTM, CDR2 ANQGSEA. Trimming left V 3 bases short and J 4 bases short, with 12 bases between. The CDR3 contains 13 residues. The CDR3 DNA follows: TGCAGCGTTGACGACCGAGGGGGCACTGAAGCTTTCTTT. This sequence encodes CSVDDRGGTEAFF.

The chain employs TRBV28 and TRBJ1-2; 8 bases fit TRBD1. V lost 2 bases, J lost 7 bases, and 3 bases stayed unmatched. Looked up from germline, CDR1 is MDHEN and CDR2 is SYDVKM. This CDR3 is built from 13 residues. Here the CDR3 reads CASSLNRGFGYTF. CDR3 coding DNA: TGTGCCAGCAGTTTAAACAGGGGGTTTGGCTACACCTTC.

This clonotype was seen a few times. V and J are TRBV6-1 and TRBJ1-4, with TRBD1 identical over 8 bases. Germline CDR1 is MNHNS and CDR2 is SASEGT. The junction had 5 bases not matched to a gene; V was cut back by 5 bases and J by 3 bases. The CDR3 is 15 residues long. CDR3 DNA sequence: TGTGCCAGCAGTCTCCGGACAGGGTCTAATGAAAAACTGTTTTTT. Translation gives CASSLRTGSNEKLFF.

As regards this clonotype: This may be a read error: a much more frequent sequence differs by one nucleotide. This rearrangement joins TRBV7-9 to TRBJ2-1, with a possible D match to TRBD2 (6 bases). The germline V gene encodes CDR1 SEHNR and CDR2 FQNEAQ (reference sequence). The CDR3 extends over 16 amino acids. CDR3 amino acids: CASSGPPGRPYSEQFF. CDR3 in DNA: TGTGCCAGCAGCGGTCCGCCGGGGAGGCCCTACAGTGAGCAGTTCTTC. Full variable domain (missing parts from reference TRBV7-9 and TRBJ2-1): DTGVSQNPRHKITKRGQNVTFRCDPISEHNRLYWYRQTLGQGPEFLTYFQNEAQLEKSRLLSDRFSAERPKGSFSTLEIQRTEQGDSAMYLCASSGPPGRPYSEQFFGPGTRLTVL.

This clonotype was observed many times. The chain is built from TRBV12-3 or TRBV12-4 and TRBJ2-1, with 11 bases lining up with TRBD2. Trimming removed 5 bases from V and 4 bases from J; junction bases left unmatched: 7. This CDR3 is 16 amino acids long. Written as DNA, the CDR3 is TGTGCCAGCAGTATACTAGCGGGGGTTACTTACAATGAGCAGTTCTTC. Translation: CASSILAGVTYNEQFF.

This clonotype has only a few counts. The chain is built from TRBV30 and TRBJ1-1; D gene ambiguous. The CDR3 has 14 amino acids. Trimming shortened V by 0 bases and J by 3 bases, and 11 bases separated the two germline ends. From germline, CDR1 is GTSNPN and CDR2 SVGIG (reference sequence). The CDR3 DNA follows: TGTGCCTGGAGTGTCGTCGTCGAGTACACTGAAGCTTTCTTT. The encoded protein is CAWSVVVEYTEAFF.

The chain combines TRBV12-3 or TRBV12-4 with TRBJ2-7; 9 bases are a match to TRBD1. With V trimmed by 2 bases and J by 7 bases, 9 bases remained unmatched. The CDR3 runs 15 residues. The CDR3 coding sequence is TGTGCCAGCAGTTTAAACACAGGGGGCTCAGGGGAGCAGTACTTC. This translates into CASSLNTGGSGEQYF.

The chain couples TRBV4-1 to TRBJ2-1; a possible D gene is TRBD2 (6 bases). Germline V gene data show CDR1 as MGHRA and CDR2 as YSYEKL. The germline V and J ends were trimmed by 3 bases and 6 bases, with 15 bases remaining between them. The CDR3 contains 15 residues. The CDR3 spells CASSQGGGVTNEQFF. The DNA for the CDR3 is TGCGCCAGCAGCCAGGGTGGAGGGGTCACCAATGAGCAGTTCTTC.